The present T cell receptor beta chain was sequenced within a study of CD8+ T cells in alopecia areata. Across the study: Twice a day, 5 to 10 mg of oral tofacitinib was administered to treated patients.

Deletions cut 5 bases from V and 4 bases from J, with 8 bases between. This CDR3 comprises 12 residues. The germline CDR1 and CDR2 sequences are MGHDK and SYGVNS. Treatment denoted: oral pan-JAK inhibitor, 5-10 mg twice daily. Concerning this clone: What it binds is not known.

Study conclusions and caveats: Tofacitinib produced a significant decrease in scalp clonality and in expanded CD8+ clones among the top 100. Affected scalp, especially in alopecia totalis/universalis, had a higher clonality than normal scalp did. In blood and scalp, many expanded lesional clones persisted during tofacitinib.

The authors extracted RNA and reverse transcribed it into cDNA as the sequencing template. TCRdb's table, derived via immunoSEQ multiplex PCR, lists solely in-frame clones and lacks some. The sample shows approximately 150,000 clones, about 60% of them seen only once. This receptor was obtained from a human donor with alopecia areata. This specimen consisted of CD4+ T cells sorted from blood, obtained at week 24, from a patient treated with tofacitinib. This chain connects TRBV25-1 to TRBJ2-5, with D tentatively TRBD1 (5 bases). The CDR3 region has the DNA TGTGCCAGCAGTAGTCAGGGAGAGACCCAGTACTTC. This translates into CASSSQGETQYF.